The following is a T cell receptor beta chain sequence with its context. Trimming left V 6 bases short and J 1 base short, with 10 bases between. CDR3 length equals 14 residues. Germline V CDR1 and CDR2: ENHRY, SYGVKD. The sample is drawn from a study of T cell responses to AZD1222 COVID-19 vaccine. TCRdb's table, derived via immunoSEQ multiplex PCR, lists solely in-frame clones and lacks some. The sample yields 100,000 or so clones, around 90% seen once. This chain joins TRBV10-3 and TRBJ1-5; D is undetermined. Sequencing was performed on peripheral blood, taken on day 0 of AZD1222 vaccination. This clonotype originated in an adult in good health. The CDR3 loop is CAISDVDSNQPQHF. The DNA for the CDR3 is TGTGCCATCAGCGATGTTGACAGCAATCAGCCCCAGCATTTT.